This section outlines one TCR beta chain sequence together with its context. The antigen is unknown. This entry comes from a study of identical twins. Study outcomes and limitations: An excess of low generation probability was shown by twin-shared out-of-frame alpha sequences. Zero-insertion analyses were open to partial confounding by invariant MAIT and iNKT cells. The study found weaker excess twin sharing in beta out-of-frame sequences.

Germline CDR1 and CDR2: DFQATT and SNEGSKA (reference sequence). The ends were cut back, 6 bases at V and 2 bases at J, with 9 bases in the middle. The CDR3 totals 12 residues. From the 5' RACE reads, TCRdb called clonotypes with MiXCR, one entry per CDR3 protein. The sample lists 210,000 or so distinct CDR3 sequences; 7.5% were seen once. Healthy Caucasians made up all donors. These same data were also listed under a study on yellow fever vaccine responses in identical twins.

This TCR was sampled from a woman younger than 30 in good health. The specimen sequenced was memory (CD45RO+) T cells sorted from blood. This chain links TRBV20-1 with TRBJ2-3; D gene ambiguous. The CDR3 DNA is TGCAGTGCCATTTTCCTCACAGATACGCAGTATTTT. It yields the protein CSAIFLTDTQYF.